One and the same sample provided the 8 T cell receptor beta chains below, sequenced in a study of blood T cell repertoires in COVID-19 (dated by TCRdb to 2020 to 2022). The protocol used for the library was the immunoSEQ multiplex PCR assay. Held by TCRdb, this immuneACCESS table contains in-frame sequences only and omits some clones. Under half of the omission traces to an unresolved V gene where checked; the cause of the rest is unknown. The sample profile shows 400,000 or so clones; more than 80% of them were found once. The ten largest clones take up around 1.1% of the sample. The sample comprised PBMCs or T cells enriched from blood (not recorded which). Every receptor here comes from a man younger than 45 who had recovered from COVID-19.

This sequence joins TRBV28 and TRBJ1-2; 8 bases match TRBD1. Unmatched junction bases numbered 10, after V lost 5 bases and J lost 8 bases. CDR3 length equals 14 residues. CDR1 is MDHEN and CDR2 is SYDVKM in the germline V gene. This CDR3 reads CASSIVQGVEGYTF. CDR3 bases: TGTGCCAGCAGTATAGTACAGGGGGTGGAGGGCTACACCTTC.

V gene TRBV7-9 combines with J gene TRBJ2-2; a possible D gene is TRBD1 (5 bases). Germline V gene data show CDR1 as SEHNR and CDR2 as FQNEAQ (reference sequence). Trimming took off 5 bases at V and 6 bases at J, with 10 bases between the two ends. This CDR3 is 13 amino acids long. CDR3: CASSPQAPGELFF. The CDR3 region has the DNA TGTGCCAGCAGCCCACAGGCCCCCGGGGAGCTGTTTTTT.

This chain joins TRBV14 and TRBJ1-2; D may be TRBD1 (6 bases). Between the trimmed V and J ends, which lost 2 bases and 10 bases, there was a span of 14 bases. Germline CDR1 SGHDN, CDR2 FVKESK. The CDR3 sequence is 13 residues long. The CDR3 protein is CASSQTQGRAYTF. The CDR3 DNA sequence: TGTGCCAGCAGCCAAACACAGGGCCGGGCCTACACCTTC.

The V and J genes are TRBV19 and TRBJ2-3; a possible D gene is TRBD2 (5 bases). Trimming cost V 3 bases and J 1 base, with 11 bases left between them. The CDR3 is made up of 15 amino acids. Germline-derived CDR1 and CDR2 are LNHDA and SQIVND (reference sequence). CDR3 nucleotides: TGTGCCAGTAGTATTTTAGAGGGTCGCACAGATACGCAGTATTTT. Translating gives CASSILEGRTDTQYF.

The V gene is TRBV13, the J gene TRBJ2-7, with TRBD2 identical over 13 bases. The CDR3 loop spans 16 amino acids. Per the germline V gene, CDR1 is PRHDT and CDR2 is FYEKMQ (reference sequence). V lost 5 bases to trimming and J lost 9 bases; unmatched junction nucleotides: 13. DNA of the CDR3: TGTGCCAGCAGCCCCGAGGGGACTAGCGGGATATCGCGGCAGTACTTC. It translates to CASSPEGTSGISRQYF.

This rearrangement joins TRBV3-1 (or the pseudogene TRBV3-2) to TRBJ2-5; D gene ambiguous. Germline V gives CDR1 LGHDT, CDR2 YNNKEL (reference sequence). Between the trimmed V and J ends, which lost 6 bases and 5 bases, there was a span of 13 bases. The CDR3 has 13 residues. CDR3 amino acids: CASRVSVEETQYF. For the CDR3, the DNA is TGTGCCAGCAGGGTTAGTGTAGAGGAGACCCAGTACTTC.

The chain has TRBV24-1 and TRBJ2-3; TRBD1 aligns across 7 bases. CDR1 KGHDR and CDR2 SFDVKD come from the germline V gene. Trimming removed 4 bases from V and 4 bases from J; junction bases left unmatched: 10. CDR3 length equals 16 residues. This chain's CDR3 is CATSDQTGSGADTQYF. Here the CDR3 DNA reads TGTGCCACCAGTGACCAGACAGGGTCTGGCGCAGATACGCAGTATTTT.

The genes are TRBV19 and TRBJ1-1; a possible D gene is TRBD1 (6 bases). CDR3 length equals 14 residues. V lost 3 bases and J lost 5, with 13 bases in between. From germline, CDR1 is LNHDA and CDR2 SQIVND (reference sequence). The CDR3 coding sequence is TGTGCCAGTAGTATTACAGGGTCTTGGACTGAAGCTTTCTTT. It translates to CASSITGSWTEAFF.